The T cell receptor (beta chain) under discussion was sequenced for a study of T cells expressing NK-cell markers. TCRdb reworked the 5' RACE reads into one entry per CDR3 protein, no DNA. The sample table sets out approximately 550,000 distinct CDR3 sequences. This CDR3 has 13 residues. In germline, CDR1 is MDHEN, CDR2 SYDVKM. The chain joins TRBV28 to TRBJ1-2. Sample: blood T cells: a sorted CD56 or NKG2C T cell subset, CD4+ or CD8+ T cells, or bulk PBMC T cells (not recorded which). This TCR was recovered from a man between 18 and 29 years old in good health. CDR3 sequence: CASSPPGNYGYTF.